This record looks at one T cell receptor beta chain sequence and its context. Its antigen is currently unknown. The V end lost 4 bases, the J end lost 6 bases, and 10 bases lay between the germline ends. CDR1 MGHRA and CDR2 YSYEKL come from the germline V gene. The CDR3 length is 12 residues. The data were obtained in a study of CD8+ T cells in alopecia areata. Study-wide points: Whereas mice showed it more clearly, TCR sharing across patients was murkier, possibly because of HLA. Scalp samples also contribute reads from the resident alphabeta T cells found in normal skin. Expanded CD8+ clones among the top 100, as well as scalp clonality, were significantly decreased by tofacitinib.

Treatment denoted: oral pan-JAK inhibitor, 5-10 mg twice daily. Sampling of alopecia areata patients yielded lesional scalp punch biopsies as well as peripheral blood. RNA was isolated and reverse transcribed to cDNA, the sequencing template. TCRdb's copy holds only in-frame clones and misses some; the assay was immunoSEQ multiplex PCR. Of approximately 150,000 clones in the sample, less than 70% were seen once. This receptor was obtained from a human donor with alopecia areata. The chain uses TRBV4-1 and TRBJ2-7; D ambiguous. The sequences come from CD4+ T cells sorted from blood, collected at week 24, from a patient treated with tofacitinib. This CDR3 reads CASSLPSSEQYF. For the CDR3, the DNA is TGCGCCAGCAGCCTCCCGTCGAGCGAGCAGTACTTC.